This TCR beta chain comes out of a study of blood T cell repertoires in COVID-19. The protocol was immunoSEQ multiplex PCR, while the TCRdb copy is restricted to in-frame clones and leaves out a portion. Of 200,000 or so clones in the sample, 65% to 85% were seen once. In the case of this clone: Other DNA sequences within the sample encode an identical CDR3.

Trimming shortened V by 1 base and J by 2 bases, and 7 bases separated the two germline ends. This CDR3 is built from 14 residues. CDR1 and CDR2 (germline): SGHKS, YYEKEE (reference sequence). The clonotype originates from a woman aged 40 to 50 with acute COVID-19. This rearrangement joins TRBV5-5 to TRBJ1-5; D might be TRBD1 (6 bases). Sequenced: PBMCs or T cells enriched from blood (not recorded which). CDR3 sequence: CASSLPGGNQPQHF. In DNA form, the CDR3 reads TGTGCCAGCAGCTTGCCAGGGGGCAATCAGCCCCAGCATTTT.